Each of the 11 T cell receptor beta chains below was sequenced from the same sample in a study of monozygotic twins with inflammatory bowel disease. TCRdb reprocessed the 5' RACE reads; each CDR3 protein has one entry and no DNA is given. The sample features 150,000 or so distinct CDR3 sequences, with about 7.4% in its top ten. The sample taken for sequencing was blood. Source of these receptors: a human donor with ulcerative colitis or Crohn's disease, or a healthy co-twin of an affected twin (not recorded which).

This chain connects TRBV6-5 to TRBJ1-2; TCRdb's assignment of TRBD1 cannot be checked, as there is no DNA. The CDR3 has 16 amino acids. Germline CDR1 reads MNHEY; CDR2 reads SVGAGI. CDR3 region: CASSYGLRGRIDGYTF.

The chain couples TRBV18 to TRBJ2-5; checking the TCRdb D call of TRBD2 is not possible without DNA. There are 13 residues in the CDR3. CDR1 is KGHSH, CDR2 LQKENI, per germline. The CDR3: CASSPLEGKTQYF.

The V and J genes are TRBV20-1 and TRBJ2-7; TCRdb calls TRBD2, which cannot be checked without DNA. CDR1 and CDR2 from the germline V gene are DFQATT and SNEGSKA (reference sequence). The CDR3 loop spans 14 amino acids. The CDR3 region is CSATSGGSSYEQYF.

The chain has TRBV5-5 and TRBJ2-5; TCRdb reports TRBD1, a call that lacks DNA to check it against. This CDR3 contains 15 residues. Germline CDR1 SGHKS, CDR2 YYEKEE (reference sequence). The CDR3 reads CASSTRQGWHETQYF. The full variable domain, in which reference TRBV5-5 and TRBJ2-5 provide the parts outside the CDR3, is DAGVTQSPTHLIKTRGQQVTLRCSPISGHKSVSWYQQVLGQGPQFIFQYYEKEERGRGNFPDRFSARQFPNYSSELNVNALLLGDSALYLCASSTRQGWHETQYFGPGTRLLVL.

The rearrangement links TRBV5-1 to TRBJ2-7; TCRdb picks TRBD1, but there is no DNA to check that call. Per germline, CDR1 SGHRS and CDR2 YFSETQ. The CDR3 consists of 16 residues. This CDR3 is CASSQVWAGTSYEQYF. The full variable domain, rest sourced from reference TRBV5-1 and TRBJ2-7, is KAGVTQTPRYLIKTRGQQVTLSCSPISGHRSVSWYQQTPGQGLQFLFEYFSETQRNKGNFPGRFSGRQFSNSRSEMNVSTLELGDSALYLCASSQVWAGTSYEQYFGPGTRLTVT.

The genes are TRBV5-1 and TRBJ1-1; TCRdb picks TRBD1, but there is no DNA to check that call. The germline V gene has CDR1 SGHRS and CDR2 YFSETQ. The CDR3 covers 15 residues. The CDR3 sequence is CASSQIGGLNTEAFF.

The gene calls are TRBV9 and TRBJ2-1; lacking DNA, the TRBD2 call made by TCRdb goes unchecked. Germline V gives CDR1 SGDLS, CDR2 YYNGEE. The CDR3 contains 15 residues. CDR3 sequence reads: CASSLPEDGDNEQFF.

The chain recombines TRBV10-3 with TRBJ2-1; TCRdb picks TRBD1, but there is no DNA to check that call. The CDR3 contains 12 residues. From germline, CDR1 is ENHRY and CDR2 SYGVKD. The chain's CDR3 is CAISVEGDEQFF.

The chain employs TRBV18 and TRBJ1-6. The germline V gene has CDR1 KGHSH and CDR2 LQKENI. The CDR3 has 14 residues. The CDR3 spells CATSRRTDNSPLHF.

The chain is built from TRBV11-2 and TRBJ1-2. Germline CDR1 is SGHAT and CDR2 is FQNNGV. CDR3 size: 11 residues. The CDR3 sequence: CASSPVYGYTF.

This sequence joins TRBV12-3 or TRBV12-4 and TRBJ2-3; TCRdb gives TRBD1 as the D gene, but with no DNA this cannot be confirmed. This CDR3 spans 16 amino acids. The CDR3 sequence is CASTSTGAGGTDTQYF.